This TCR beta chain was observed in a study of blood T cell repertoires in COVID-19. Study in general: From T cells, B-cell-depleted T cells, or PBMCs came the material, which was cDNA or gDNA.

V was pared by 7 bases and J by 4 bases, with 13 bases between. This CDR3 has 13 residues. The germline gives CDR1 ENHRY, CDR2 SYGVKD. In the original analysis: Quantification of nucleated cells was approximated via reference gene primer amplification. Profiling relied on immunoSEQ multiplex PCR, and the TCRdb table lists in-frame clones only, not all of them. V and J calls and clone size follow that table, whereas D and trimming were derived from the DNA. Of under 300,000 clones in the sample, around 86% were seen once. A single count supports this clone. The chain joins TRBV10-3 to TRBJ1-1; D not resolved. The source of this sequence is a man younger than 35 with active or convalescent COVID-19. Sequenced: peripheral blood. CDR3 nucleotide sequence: TGTGCCATCACTGCTGAGGGTTTCACTGAAGCTTTCTTT. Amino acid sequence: CAITAEGFTEAFF.